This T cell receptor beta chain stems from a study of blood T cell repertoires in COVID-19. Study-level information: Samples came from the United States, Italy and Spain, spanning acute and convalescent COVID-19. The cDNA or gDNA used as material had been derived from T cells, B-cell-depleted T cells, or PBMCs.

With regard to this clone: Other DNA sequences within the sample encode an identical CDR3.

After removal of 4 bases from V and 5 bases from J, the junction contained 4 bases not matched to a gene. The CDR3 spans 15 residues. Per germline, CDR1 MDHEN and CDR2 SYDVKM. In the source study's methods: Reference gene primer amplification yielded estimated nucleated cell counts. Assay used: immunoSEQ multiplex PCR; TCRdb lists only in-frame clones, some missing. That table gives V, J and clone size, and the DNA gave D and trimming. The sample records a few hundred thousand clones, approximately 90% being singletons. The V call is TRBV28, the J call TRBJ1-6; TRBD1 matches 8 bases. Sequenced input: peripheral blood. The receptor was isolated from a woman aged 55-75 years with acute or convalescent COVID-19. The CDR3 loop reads CASSSGQGNNSPLHF. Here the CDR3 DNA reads TGTGCCAGCAGTTCCGGACAGGGTAATAATTCACCCCTCCACTTT.